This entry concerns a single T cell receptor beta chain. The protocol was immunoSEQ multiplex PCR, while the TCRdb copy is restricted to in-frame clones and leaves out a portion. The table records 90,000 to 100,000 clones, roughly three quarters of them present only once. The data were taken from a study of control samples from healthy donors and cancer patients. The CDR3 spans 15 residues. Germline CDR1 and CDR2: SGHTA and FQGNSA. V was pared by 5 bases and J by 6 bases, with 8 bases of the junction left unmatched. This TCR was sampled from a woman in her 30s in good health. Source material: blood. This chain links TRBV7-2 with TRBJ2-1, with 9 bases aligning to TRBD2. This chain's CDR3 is CASSTGTSFRNEQFF. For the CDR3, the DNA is TGTGCCAGCAGCACCGGGACTAGCTTCCGCAATGAGCAGTTCTTC.